The subject of this entry is one TCR beta chain. Its antigen is not identified. Germline V lookup: CDR1 ENHRY, CDR2 SYGVKD. Unmatched junction bases numbered 7, after V lost 7 bases and J lost 3 bases. The CDR3 loop spans 15 amino acids. This sample is part of a study of cytomegalovirus exposure and HLA in healthy donors. Findings and caveats of the study: Accurate prediction of most subjects' HLA-A and HLA-B alleles from TCR beta sequences was reported. One cluster of highly shared sequence variants probably arose as a sequencing artifact. Among TCR beta chains, those listed as cytomegalovirus-associated numbered approximately 150. For presence/absence analyses, sequencing depth was assumed to be roughly uniform across donors.

The PCR employed 60 Vbeta primers together with 13 Jbeta primers. Profiling relied on immunoSEQ multiplex PCR, and the TCRdb table lists in-frame clones only, not all of them. The table shows fewer than 110,000 clones, with 65% to 80% occurring only once. V and J are TRBV10-3 and TRBJ2-5; 11 bases fit TRBD1. This receptor was obtained from a woman aged 40 to 50 in good health and CMV-seronegative. Input material: PBMCs. CDR3 sequence (DNA): TGTGCCATCAAGAGGGGGACAGGGGGGGAAGAGACCCAGTACTTC. Protein sequence: CAIKRGTGGEETQYF.